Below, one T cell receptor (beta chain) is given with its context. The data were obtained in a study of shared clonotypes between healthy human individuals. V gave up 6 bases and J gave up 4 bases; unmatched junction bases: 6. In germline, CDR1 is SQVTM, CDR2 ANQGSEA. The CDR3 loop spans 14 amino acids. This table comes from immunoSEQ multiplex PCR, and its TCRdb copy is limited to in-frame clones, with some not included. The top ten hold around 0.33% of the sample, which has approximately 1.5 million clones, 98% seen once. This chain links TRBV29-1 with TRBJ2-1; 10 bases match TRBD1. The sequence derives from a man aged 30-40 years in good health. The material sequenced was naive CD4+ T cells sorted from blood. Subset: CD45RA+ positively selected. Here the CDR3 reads CSVALGQGYNEQFF. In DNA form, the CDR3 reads TGCAGCGTAGCGTTGGGACAGGGGTACAATGAGCAGTTCTTC.